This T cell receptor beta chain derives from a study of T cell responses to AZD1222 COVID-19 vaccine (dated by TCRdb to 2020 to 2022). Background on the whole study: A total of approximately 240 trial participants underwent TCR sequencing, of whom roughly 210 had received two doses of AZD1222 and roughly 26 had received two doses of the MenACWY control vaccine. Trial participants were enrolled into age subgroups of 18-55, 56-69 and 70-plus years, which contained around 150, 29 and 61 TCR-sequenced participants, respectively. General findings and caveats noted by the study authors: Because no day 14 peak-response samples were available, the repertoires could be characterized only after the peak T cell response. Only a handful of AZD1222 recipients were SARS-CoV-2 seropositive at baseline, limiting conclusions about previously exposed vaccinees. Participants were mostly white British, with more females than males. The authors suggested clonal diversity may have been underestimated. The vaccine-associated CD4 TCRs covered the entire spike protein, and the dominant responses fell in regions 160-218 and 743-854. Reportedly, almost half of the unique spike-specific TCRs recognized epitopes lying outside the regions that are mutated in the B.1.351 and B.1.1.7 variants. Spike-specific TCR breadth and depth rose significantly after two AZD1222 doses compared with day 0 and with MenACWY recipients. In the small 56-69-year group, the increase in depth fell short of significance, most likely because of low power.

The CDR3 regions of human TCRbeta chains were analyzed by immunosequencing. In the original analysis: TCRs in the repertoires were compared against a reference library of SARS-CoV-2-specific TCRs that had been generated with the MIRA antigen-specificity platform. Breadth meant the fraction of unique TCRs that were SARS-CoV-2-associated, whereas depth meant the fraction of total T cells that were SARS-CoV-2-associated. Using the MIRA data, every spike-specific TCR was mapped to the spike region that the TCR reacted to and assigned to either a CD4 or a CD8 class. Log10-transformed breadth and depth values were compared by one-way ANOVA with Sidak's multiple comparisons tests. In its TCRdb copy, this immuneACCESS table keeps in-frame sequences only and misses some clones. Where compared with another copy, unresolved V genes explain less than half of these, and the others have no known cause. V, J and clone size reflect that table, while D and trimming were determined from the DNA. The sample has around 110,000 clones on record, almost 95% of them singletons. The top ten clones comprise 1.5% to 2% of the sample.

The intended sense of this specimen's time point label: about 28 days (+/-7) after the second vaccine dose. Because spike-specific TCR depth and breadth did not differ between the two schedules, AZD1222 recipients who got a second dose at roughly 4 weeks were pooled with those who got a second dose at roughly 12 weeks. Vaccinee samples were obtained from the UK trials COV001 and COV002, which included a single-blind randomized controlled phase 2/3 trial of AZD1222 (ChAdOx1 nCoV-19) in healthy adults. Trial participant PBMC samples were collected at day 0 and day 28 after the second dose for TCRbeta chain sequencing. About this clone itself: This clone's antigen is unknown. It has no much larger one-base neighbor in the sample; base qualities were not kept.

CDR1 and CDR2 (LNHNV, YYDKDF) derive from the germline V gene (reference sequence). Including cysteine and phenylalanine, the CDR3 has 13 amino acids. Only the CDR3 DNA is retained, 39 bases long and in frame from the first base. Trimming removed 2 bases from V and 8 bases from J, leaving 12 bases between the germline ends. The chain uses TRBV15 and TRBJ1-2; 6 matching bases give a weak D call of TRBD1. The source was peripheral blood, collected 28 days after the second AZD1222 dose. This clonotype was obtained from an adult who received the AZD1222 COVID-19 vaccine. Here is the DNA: TGTGCCACCAGCAGAAAAGGGACATCCGGCTACACCTTC. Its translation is CATSRKGTSGYTF. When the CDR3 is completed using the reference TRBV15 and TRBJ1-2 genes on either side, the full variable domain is DAMVIQNPRYQVTQFGKPVTLSCSQTLNHNVMYWYQQKSSQAPKLLFHYYDKDFNNEADTPDNFQSRRPNTSFCFLDIRSPGLGDTAMYLCATSRKGTSGYTFGSGTRLTVV.